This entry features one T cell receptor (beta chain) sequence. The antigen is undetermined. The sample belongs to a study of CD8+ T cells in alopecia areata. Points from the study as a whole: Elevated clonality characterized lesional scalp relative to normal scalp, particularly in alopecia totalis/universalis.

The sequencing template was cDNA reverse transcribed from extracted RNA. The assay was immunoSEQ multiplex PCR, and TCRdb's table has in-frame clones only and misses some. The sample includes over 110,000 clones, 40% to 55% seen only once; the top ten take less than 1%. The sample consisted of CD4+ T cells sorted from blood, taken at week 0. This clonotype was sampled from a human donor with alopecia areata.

The DNA for the CDR3 is TGTGCCAGCAGCATCTTGGGACTGCCACCCTACGAGCAGTACTTC. Amino acid sequence: CASSILGLPPYEQYF. The rearrangement links TRBV7-2 to TRBJ2-7; perhaps TRBD2 as D (6 bases). CDR1 and CDR2 from the germline V gene are SGHTA and FQGNSA. This CDR3 comprises 15 residues. V was shortened by 5 bases and J by 2 bases, with 16 bases between the two germline ends.